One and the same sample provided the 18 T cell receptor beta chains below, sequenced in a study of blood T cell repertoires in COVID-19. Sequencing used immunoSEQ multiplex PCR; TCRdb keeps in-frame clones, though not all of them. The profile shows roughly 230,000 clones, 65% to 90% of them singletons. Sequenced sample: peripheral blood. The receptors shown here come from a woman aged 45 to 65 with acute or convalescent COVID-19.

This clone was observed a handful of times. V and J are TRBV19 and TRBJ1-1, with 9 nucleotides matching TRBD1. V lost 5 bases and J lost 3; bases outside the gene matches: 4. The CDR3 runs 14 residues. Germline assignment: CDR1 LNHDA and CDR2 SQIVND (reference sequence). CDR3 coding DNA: TGTGCCAGTAGTCACAGGGGGCTGTACACTGAAGCTTTCTTT. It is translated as CASSHRGLYTEAFF.

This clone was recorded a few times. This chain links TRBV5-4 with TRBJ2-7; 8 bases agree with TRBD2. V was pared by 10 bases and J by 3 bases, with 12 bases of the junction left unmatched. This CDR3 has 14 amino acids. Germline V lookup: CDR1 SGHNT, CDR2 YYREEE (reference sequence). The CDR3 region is CAYREGGNSYEQYF. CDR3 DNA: TGTGCCTATCGGGAGGGAGGGAATAGCTACGAGCAGTACTTC.

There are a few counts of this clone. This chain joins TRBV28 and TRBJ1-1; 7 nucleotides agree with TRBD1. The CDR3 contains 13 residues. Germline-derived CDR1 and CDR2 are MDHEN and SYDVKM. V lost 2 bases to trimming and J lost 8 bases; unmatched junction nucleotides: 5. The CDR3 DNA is TGTGCCAGCAGTTTAACAGGGGAACCCGAAGCTTTCTTT. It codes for CASSLTGEPEAFF.

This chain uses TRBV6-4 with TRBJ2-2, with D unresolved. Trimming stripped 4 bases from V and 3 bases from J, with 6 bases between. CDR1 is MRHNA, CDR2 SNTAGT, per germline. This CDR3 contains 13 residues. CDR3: CASSVGHTGELFF. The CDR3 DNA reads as TGTGCCAGCAGTGTTGGCCACACCGGGGAGCTGTTTTTT.

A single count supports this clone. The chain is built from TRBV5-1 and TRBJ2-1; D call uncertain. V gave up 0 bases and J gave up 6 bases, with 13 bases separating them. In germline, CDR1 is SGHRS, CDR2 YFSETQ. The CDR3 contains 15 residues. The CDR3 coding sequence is TGCGCCAGCAGCTTGGGGTCAATCCGGGTCAATGAGCAGTTCTTC. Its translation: CASSLGSIRVNEQFF.

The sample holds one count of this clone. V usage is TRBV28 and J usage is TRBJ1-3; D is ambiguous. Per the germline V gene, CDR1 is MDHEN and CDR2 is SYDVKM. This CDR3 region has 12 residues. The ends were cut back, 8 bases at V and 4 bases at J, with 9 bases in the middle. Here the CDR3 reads CASGEAGNTIYF. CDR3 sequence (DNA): TGTGCCAGCGGGGAGGCCGGAAACACCATATATTTT.

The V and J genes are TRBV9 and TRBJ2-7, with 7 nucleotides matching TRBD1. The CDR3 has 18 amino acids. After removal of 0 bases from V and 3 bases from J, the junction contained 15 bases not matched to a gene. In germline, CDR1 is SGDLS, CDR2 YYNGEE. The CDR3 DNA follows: TGTGCCAGCAGCGTAGGAGGAGACGGGATGGCAGGGGGCTACGAGCAGTACTTC. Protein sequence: CASSVGGDGMAGGYEQYF.

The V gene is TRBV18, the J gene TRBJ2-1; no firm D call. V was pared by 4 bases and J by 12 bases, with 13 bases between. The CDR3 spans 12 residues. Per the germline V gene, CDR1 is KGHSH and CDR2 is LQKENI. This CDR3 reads CASSRPNEWQFF. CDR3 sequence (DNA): TGTGCCAGCTCACGTCCTAATGAGTGGCAGTTCTTC.

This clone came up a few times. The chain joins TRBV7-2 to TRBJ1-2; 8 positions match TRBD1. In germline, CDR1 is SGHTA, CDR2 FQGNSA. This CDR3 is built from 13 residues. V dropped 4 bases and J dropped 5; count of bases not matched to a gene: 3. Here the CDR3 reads CASSSTGGYGYTF. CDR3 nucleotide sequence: TGTGCCAGCAGCTCAACAGGGGGGTATGGCTACACCTTC.

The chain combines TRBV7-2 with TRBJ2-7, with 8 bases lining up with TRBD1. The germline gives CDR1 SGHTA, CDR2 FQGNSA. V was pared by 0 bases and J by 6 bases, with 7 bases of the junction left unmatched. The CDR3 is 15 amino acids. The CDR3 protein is CASSLAMAGGGEQYF. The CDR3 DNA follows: TGTGCCAGCAGCTTAGCGATGGCAGGGGGCGGCGAGCAGTACTTC.

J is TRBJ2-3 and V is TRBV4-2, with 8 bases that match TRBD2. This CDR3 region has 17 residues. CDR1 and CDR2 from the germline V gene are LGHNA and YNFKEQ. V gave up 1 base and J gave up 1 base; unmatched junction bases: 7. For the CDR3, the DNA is TGTGCCAGCAGCCAAGTTCCGGGAGGGTCGGGCACAGATACGCAGTATTTT. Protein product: CASSQVPGGSGTDTQYF.

CDR3 DNA: TGCGCCAGCAGCTTCGGGGGGACTGAAGCTTTCTTT. Its translation: CASSFGGTEAFF. The V and J genes are TRBV4-1 and TRBJ1-1; D possibly corresponds to TRBD1 (5 bases). Germline CDR1 reads MGHRA; CDR2 reads YSYEKL. The CDR3 is 12 amino acids. V was cut by 5 bases and J by 5 bases, with 9 bases left in between.

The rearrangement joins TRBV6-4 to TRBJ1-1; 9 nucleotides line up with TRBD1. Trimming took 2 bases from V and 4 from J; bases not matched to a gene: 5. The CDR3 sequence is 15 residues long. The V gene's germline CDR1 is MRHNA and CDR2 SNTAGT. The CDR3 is CASSDTGQGSTEAFF. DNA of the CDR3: TGTGCCAGCAGTGACACGGGACAGGGCTCCACTGAAGCTTTCTTT.

CDR3 DNA: TGTGCCAGCAGTCCCTGGGCCTTGAACACCGGGGAGCTGTTTTTT. Its translation: CASSPWALNTGELFF. The chain joins TRBV2 to TRBJ2-2; D call uncertain. The V gene lost 5 bases and the J gene lost 1 base, with 11 bases spanning the gap. Germline CDR1 SNHLY, CDR2 FYNNEI. This CDR3 region has 15 residues.

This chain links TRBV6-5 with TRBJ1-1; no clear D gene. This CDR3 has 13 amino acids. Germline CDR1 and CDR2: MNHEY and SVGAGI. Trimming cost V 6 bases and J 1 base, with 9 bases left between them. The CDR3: CASSRGGNTEAFF. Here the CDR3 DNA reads TGTGCCAGCAGCCGGGGAGGGAACACTGAAGCTTTCTTT.

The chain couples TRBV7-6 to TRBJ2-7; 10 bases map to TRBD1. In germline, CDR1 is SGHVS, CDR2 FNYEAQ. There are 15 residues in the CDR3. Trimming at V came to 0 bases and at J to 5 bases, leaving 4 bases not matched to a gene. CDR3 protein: CASSLAGTGAHEQYF. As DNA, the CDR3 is TGTGCCAGCAGCTTAGCCGGGACAGGGGCCCACGAGCAGTACTTC.

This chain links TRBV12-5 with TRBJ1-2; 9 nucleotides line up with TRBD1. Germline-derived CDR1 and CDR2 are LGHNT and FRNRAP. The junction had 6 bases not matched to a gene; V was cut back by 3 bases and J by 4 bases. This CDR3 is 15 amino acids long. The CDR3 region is CASGFTRDRVYGYTF. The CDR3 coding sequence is TGTGCTAGTGGTTTCACCCGGGACAGGGTCTATGGCTACACCTTC.

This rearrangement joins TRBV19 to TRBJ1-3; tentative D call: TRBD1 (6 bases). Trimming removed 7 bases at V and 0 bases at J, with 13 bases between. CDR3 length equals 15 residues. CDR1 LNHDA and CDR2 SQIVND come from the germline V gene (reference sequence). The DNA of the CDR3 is TGTGCCAGTAAACAGGGATCCAGCTCTGGAAACACCATATATTTT. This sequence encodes CASKQGSSSGNTIYF.